One sample yielded the 29 T cell receptor beta chains listed below, sequenced in a study of PD-1 blockade in classical Hodgkin lymphoma. TCRdb keeps only in-frame clones here, not all; method: immunoSEQ multiplex PCR. Among more than 45,000 clones, approximately 70% were seen once, and the ten largest hold 9.5% to 11%. After autologous stem cell transplantation all patients relapsed, and prior brentuximab vedotin exposure differed between cohorts. Sequenced here: peripheral blood mononuclear cells (PBMCs), sampled at baseline. Receptor source: a human donor with classical Hodgkin lymphoma.

The chain links TRBV10-3 to TRBJ2-7; 7 positions match TRBD1. J lost 0 bases, V lost 3 bases, and 2 bases had no gene match. Germline CDR1 ENHRY, CDR2 SYGVKD. The CDR3 is made up of 14 amino acids. The CDR3 spells CAISEGQASYEQYF. In DNA, the CDR3 is TGTGCCATCAGTGAAGGACAGGCCTCCTACGAGCAGTACTTC.

V is TRBV28 and J is TRBJ2-7, with unresolved D. Germline V gene lookup returns CDR1 MDHEN and CDR2 SYDVKM. V was clipped by 5 bases and J by 3 bases, with 11 bases between them. The CDR3 has 13 residues. CDR3 protein: CASSRTPLYEQYF. CDR3 bases: TGTGCCAGCAGTCGCACCCCCCTCTACGAGCAGTACTTC.

The rearrangement links TRBV30 to TRBJ2-5; a possible D gene is TRBD1 (6 bases). CDR1 and CDR2 from the germline V gene are GTSNPN and SVGIG (reference sequence). With 7 bases removed from V and 5 bases from J, the gap between germline ends came to 11 bases. There are 11 residues in the CDR3. CDR3 loop: CASGEGETQYF. The CDR3 nucleotides are TGTGCCTCAGGGGAAGGGGAGACCCAGTACTTC.

The CDR3 DNA reads TGTGCCTGTTACTTTAGTGGAACTGAAGCTTTCTTT. Encoded protein: CACYFSGTEAFF. V gene TRBV30 combines with J gene TRBJ1-1; D remains ambiguous. Germline V CDR1 and CDR2: GTSNPN, SVGIG (reference sequence). The CDR3 is made up of 12 amino acids. V lost 6 bases and J lost 5, with 13 bases in between.

In DNA, the CDR3 is TGTGCCAGCAGTCAGGGGACTGGAAACACCATATATTTT. As protein: CASSQGTGNTIYF. The V call is TRBV7-3, the J call TRBJ1-3; TRBD1 is a possible D gene (6 bases). There are 13 residues in the CDR3. Germline loops: CDR1 SGHTA, CDR2 FQGTGA. The V end lost 6 bases, the J end lost 2 bases, and 8 bases lay between the germline ends.

Details on this clone: A read error may explain this, as a much larger clone is one base away. The V gene is TRBV27, the J gene TRBJ2-7; D is uncertain. This CDR3 has 11 residues. Trimming took 2 bases from V and 6 from J, leaving 5 bases between them. Germline V gene data show CDR1 as MNHEY and CDR2 as SMNVEV (reference sequence). The CDR3, as DNA: TGTGCCAGCAGTTTAGGGTCCGAGCAGTACTTC. It codes for CASSLGSEQYF.

V usage is TRBV4-1 and J usage is TRBJ2-7, with 11 bases lining up with TRBD1. The CDR3 totals 16 residues. The germline CDR1 and CDR2 sequences are MGHRA and YSYEKL. J gave up 2 bases and V 0 bases, and 3 bases lay outside the gene matches. CDR3 bases: TGCGCCAGCAGCCAAGATAGGACAGGGGGCCCCTACGAGCAGTACTTC. It codes for CASSQDRTGGPYEQYF.

In this sample, this clone turned up a few times. The rearrangement uses TRBV11-3 and TRBJ2-6, with D perhaps matching TRBD2 (6 bases). The V end was cut by 3 bases, the J end by 0 bases, with 12 bases between. Germline CDR1 SGHNT, CDR2 YENEEA. CDR3 length: 17 amino acids. The chain's CDR3 is CASSFASVNSGANVLTF. As DNA, the CDR3 is TGTGCCAGCAGCTTTGCTAGCGTCAACTCTGGGGCCAACGTCCTGACTTTC.

The genes are TRBV9 and TRBJ2-3; D unresolved. The germline CDR1 and CDR2 sequences are SGDLS and YYNGEE. The V end was cut by 0 bases, the J end by 6 bases, with 17 bases between. There are 16 residues in the CDR3. Written as DNA, the CDR3 is TGTGCCAGCAGCGTAGATGCCAGCCCGCCGGGTGATACGCAGTATTTT. Protein product: CASSVDASPPGDTQYF.

This rearrangement joins TRBV5-5 to TRBJ2-1, with a tentative D call TRBD2 (5 bases). Germline V gives CDR1 SGHKS, CDR2 YYEKEE (reference sequence). V gave up 10 bases and J gave up 2 bases, with 13 bases separating them. The CDR3 loop spans 13 amino acids. The CDR3 protein is CAGAAVAYNEQFF. The CDR3 nucleotides are TGTGCCGGAGCGGCCGTTGCCTACAATGAGCAGTTCTTC.

The CDR3 bases are TGTGCCATCAGTGAGTCTAGAGGAGAGACCCAGTACTTC. Translation gives CAISESRGETQYF. This rearrangement joins TRBV10-3 to TRBJ2-5, with no clear D. Germline CDR1 reads ENHRY; CDR2 reads SYGVKD. V was trimmed by 0 bases and J by 4 bases, leaving 6 bases between them. The CDR3 length is 13 residues.

The genes are TRBV5-1 and TRBJ2-5; weak D call: TRBD1 (5 bases). The CDR3 loop spans 15 amino acids. Germline CDR1 is SGHRS and CDR2 is YFSETQ. V was clipped by 1 base and J by 1 base, with 11 bases between them. The CDR3 region has the DNA TGCGCCAGCAGCTTGAGGATCGACAGCCAAGAGACCCAGTACTTC. This translates into CASSLRIDSQETQYF.

Comment on this clone: An end of the junction differs from the germline gene, which may be a read error. The gene calls are TRBV18 and TRBJ2-2; D is perhaps TRBD1 (5 bases). CDR1 and CDR2 (germline): KGHSH, LQKENI. This CDR3 spans 11 amino acids. CDR3 sequence reads: CASSRQKRAVF. For the CDR3, the DNA is TGTGCCAGCTCACGACAGAAAAGAGCTGTTTTT.

This clone was observed a single time. The chain employs TRBV7-8 and TRBJ1-2, with D perhaps matching TRBD1 (6 bases). Germline values: CDR1 SGHVS, CDR2 FQNEAQ. CDR3 length equals 18 residues. Trimming took 2 bases from V and 5 from J, leaving 24 bases between them. The CDR3 DNA sequence: TGTGCCAGCAGCTTATACTCAGAGTCCGGTGAAGGGGGATATGGCTACACCTTC. It specifies CASSLYSESGEGGYGYTF. The whole variable domain, filled in from reference TRBV7-8 and TRBJ1-2, reads GAGVSQSPRYKVAKRGQDVALRCDPISGHVSLFWYQQALGQGPEFLTYFQNEAQLDKSGLPSDRFFAERPEGSVSTLKIQRTQQEDSAVYLCASSLYSESGEGGYGYTFGSGTRLTVV.

J is TRBJ1-6 and V is TRBV30; D not certain. Germline CDR1 is GTSNPN and CDR2 is SVGIG (reference sequence). V lost 3 bases, J lost 5 bases, and 11 bases lay in between. The CDR3 extends over 14 amino acids. DNA for the CDR3: TGTGCCTGGAGCGTGAGCGCGAATAATTCACCCCTCCACTTT. The encoded protein is CAWSVSANNSPLHF.

The J gene is TRBJ1-2, the V gene TRBV2; 9 bases are a match to TRBD1. The CDR3 has 15 amino acids. Germline V CDR1 and CDR2: SNHLY, FYNNEI. Unmatched junction bases numbered 12, after V lost 6 bases and J lost 7 bases. Written as DNA, the CDR3 is TGTGCCAGCAGCCTGTTGGGACAGGGAATTGGTGGCTACACCTTC. Its translation: CASSLLGQGIGGYTF.

The chain has TRBV5-1 and TRBJ1-1; no definite D call. The length of the CDR3 is 14 residues. Germline assignment: CDR1 SGHRS and CDR2 YFSETQ. The germline V and J ends were trimmed by 4 bases and 1 base, with 11 bases remaining between them. CDR3 amino acids: CASSLHAENTEAFF. CDR3 sequence (DNA): TGCGCCAGCAGCCTGCACGCAGAGAACACTGAAGCTTTCTTT.

The CDR3 reads CASSTGQGYMNTEAFF. The DNA of the CDR3 is TGCGCCAGCAGCACGGGACAGGGATACATGAACACTGAAGCTTTCTTT. The rearrangement joins TRBV5-1 to TRBJ1-1, with TRBD1 matching 9 bases. The CDR3 sequence is 16 residues long. Germline CDR1 SGHRS, CDR2 YFSETQ. The V gene end was trimmed by 4 bases and the J gene end by 0 bases; junction bases not matched to a gene: 7.

The CDR3 protein is CSGGQGLSTDTQYF. The CDR3 bases are TGCAGCGGGGGACAGGGACTAAGCACAGATACGCAGTATTTT. This chain joins TRBV29-1 and TRBJ2-3; TRBD1 matches at 9 bases. V lost 7 bases and J lost 0; bases outside the gene matches: 5. In germline, CDR1 is SQVTM, CDR2 ANQGSEA. The CDR3 contains 14 residues.

The chain carries TRBV6-6 and TRBJ1-4; TRBD1 agrees at 8 bases. Germline assignment: CDR1 MNHNY and CDR2 SVGAGI (reference sequence). The CDR3 has 16 amino acids. V lost 0 bases to trimming and J lost 6 bases; unmatched junction nucleotides: 6. The CDR3 DNA reads TGTGCCAGCAGTTACTCGATCGGGACAGGTTATGAAAAACTGTTTTTT. This translates into CASSYSIGTGYEKLFF.

The chain couples TRBV7-9 to TRBJ1-3; D remains ambiguous. CDR1 SEHNR and CDR2 FQNEAQ come from the germline V gene (reference sequence). Trimming pared 4 bases from V and 4 bases from J, leaving 11 bases between. CDR3 length equals 14 residues. CDR3 in amino acids: CASSYSPNGNTIYF. CDR3 in DNA: TGTGCCAGCAGCTACTCTCCCAACGGAAACACCATATATTTT.

V is TRBV9 and J is TRBJ2-1, with 8 bases that match TRBD2. J was trimmed by 7 bases and V by 0 bases; bases with no gene match: 9. The CDR3 consists of 16 residues. The germline gives CDR1 SGDLS, CDR2 YYNGEE. CDR3 nucleotide sequence: TGTGCCAGCAGCGTAGGATCGGGGGGGGCCGGGAATGAGCAGTTCTTC. Protein: CASSVGSGGAGNEQFF.

This clone was recorded once. This chain links TRBV5-6 with TRBJ2-3; D gene uncertain. Trimming took off 0 bases at V and 0 bases at J, with 8 bases between the two ends. The CDR3 covers 15 residues. Germline V gene data show CDR1 as SGHDT and CDR2 as YYEEEE. In DNA, the CDR3 is TGTGCCAGCAGCTTGGTCATGGCTAGCACAGATACGCAGTATTTT. Encoded protein: CASSLVMASTDTQYF. The variable domain in full, completed from reference TRBV5-6 and TRBJ2-3, reads DAGVTQSPTHLIKTRGQQVTLRCSPKSGHDTVSWYQQALGQGPQFIFQYYEEEERQRGNFPDRFSGHQFPNYSSELNVNALLLGDSALYLCASSLVMASTDTQYFGPGTRLTVL.

This clone was counted between two and nine times. This chain links TRBV29-1 with TRBJ1-1; D is possibly TRBD1 (6 bases). The CDR3 length is 13 residues. V lost 7 bases, J lost 1 base, and 13 bases lay in between. The germline gives CDR1 SQVTM, CDR2 ANQGSEA. DNA of the CDR3: TGCAGCGCTAGCGGACAGCAGAACACTGAAGCTTTCTTT. It is translated as CSASGQQNTEAFF.

This chain joins TRBV4-1 and TRBJ2-7; unclear D gene. Germline V gene data show CDR1 as MGHRA and CDR2 as YSYEKL. The CDR3 spans 13 residues. V gave up 0 bases and J gave up 5 bases, with 8 bases separating them. The CDR3 DNA is TGCGCCAGCAGCCAAGACTATCCCCACGAGCAGTACTTC. As protein: CASSQDYPHEQYF.

As concerns this clone: Other DNA sequences in the sample encode the same CDR3. J is TRBJ2-7 and V is TRBV28; D possibly corresponds to TRBD2 (6 bases). The CDR3 covers 12 residues. With 6 bases removed from V and 3 bases from J, the gap between germline ends came to 9 bases. Germline V lookup: CDR1 MDHEN, CDR2 SYDVKM. CDR3 in amino acids: CASSRDFYEQYF. CDR3 nucleotide sequence: TGTGCCAGCAGCCGGGACTTCTACGAGCAGTACTTC.

This chain connects TRBV2 to TRBJ1-1; D gene unclear. This CDR3 contains 15 residues. From germline, CDR1 is SNHLY and CDR2 FYNNEI. Trimming took off 4 bases at V and 1 base at J, with 13 bases between the two ends. The CDR3 bases are TGTGCCAGCAGTGTGGCGACTGTAGGGAACACTGAAGCTTTCTTT. Translated: CASSVATVGNTEAFF.

This sequence joins TRBV9 and TRBJ2-1; D is uncertain. The CDR3 has 14 amino acids. Germline CDR1 reads SGDLS; CDR2 reads YYNGEE. V gave up 3 bases and J gave up 0 bases, with 7 bases separating them. CDR3: CASSARTSYNEQFF. The CDR3 coding sequence is TGTGCCAGCAGCGCCCGAACCTCCTACAATGAGCAGTTCTTC.

The V call is TRBV27, the J call TRBJ2-3; D not certain. V was trimmed by 5 bases and J by 3 bases, leaving 12 bases between them. The CDR3 is 14 residues long. CDR1 is MNHEY and CDR2 is SMNVEV in the germline V gene (reference sequence). The CDR3 nucleotides read TGTGCCAGCAGTGAACCAGGACGAACAGATACGCAGTATTTT. Its protein is CASSEPGRTDTQYF.